This T cell receptor (beta chain) was obtained from a study of blood T cell repertoires in COVID-19. In the study overall: Collection of acute and convalescent COVID-19 samples took place in the United States, Italy and Spain. Nucleic acid was either cDNA or gDNA, and it came from T cells, B-cell-depleted T cells, or PBMCs.

The CDR3 loop spans 17 amino acids. CDR1 is LGHNA and CDR2 is YSLEER in the germline V gene. V lost 0 bases and J lost 4, with 16 bases in between. This clone was recorded a few times. In the source study's methods: Estimation of nucleated cell counts relied on the amplification of reference gene primers. Sequencing was performed with immunoSEQ multiplex PCR; in TCRdb, only in-frame clones are kept and a portion is missing. The D gene and trimming were derived from the DNA, and the V and J assignments and clone size from that table. The sample lists about 110,000 clones, over 60% seen once, with about 4.5% in the top ten.

The clonotype was recovered from a man between 65 and 79 years old with acute or convalescent COVID-19. The sequenced sample was peripheral blood. The genes are TRBV4-3 and TRBJ1-3; a weak D match, TRBD1 (6 bases). CDR3 amino acids: CASSQDRAPGTGNTIYF. In DNA, the CDR3 is TGCGCCAGCAGCCAAGATCGGGCCCCAGGGACAGGAAACACCATATATTTT.